This T cell receptor beta chain is drawn from a study of sequential checkpoint blockade in melanoma. This sample's treatment: randomized to nivolumab then ipilimumab (arm A) or the reverse (arm B). The method was immunoSEQ multiplex PCR; TCRdb's version includes in-frame clones alone and lacks a portion of them. The table records approximately 10,000 clones, roughly four fifths of them present only once. The CDR3 covers 13 residues. Germline CDR1 SNHLY, CDR2 FYNNEI. This specimen was CD8+ T cells sorted from blood (inferred from file names), taken from a patient given nivolumab and ipilimumab in sequence. The clonotype was recovered from a human donor with melanoma. The gene calls are TRBV2 and TRBJ2-5, with TRBD1 as a possible D gene (6 bases). The J call could be wrong; TRBJ2-7 is a better fit for the DNA end. The CDR3 bases are TGTGCCAGCACGATGGACAGCTCCTACGAGCAGTACTTC. Its protein product is CASTMDSSYEQYF.